The source of this T cell receptor beta chain is a study of blood T cell repertoires in COVID-19. About the research overall: Researchers got acute and convalescent COVID-19 samples from the United States, Italy and Spain. Sources were T cells, B-cell-depleted T cells, or PBMCs; the material itself was cDNA or gDNA.

In the study's own analysis: Estimates of nucleated cell counts were drawn from the amplification of reference gene primers. TCRdb keeps only in-frame clones here, not all; method: immunoSEQ multiplex PCR. The DNA was the basis for D and trimming; V, J and clone size are from that table. The sample consists of about 280,000 clones, approximately 85% of them appearing once. This clonotype was sampled from a human donor in a cohort sampled during active COVID-19. Sequencing was carried out using peripheral blood.

The CDR3, as DNA: TGTGCCAGCAGCCAGGGTTTGGAAAAACTGTTTTTT. Its protein product is CASSQGLEKLFF. The J gene is TRBJ1-4, the V gene TRBV12-3 or TRBV12-4, with a tentative D call TRBD1 (5 bases). The V gene lost 6 bases and the J gene lost 8 bases, with 10 bases spanning the gap. The CDR3 spans 12 residues.